The 12 T cell receptor beta chains below all came from one sample that was sequenced in a study of beta chain features in type 1 diabetes. What was sequenced were expressed TCRB transcripts, since all of the isolated RNA had been reverse transcribed. This table comes from immunoSEQ multiplex PCR, and its TCRdb copy is limited to in-frame clones, with some not included. The sample shows some 63,000 clones, approximately 59% of them seen only once. Sequencing input: Tregs from blood. Receptors were obtained from a woman between 18 and 29 years old in good health.

This clone has a handful of counts. The J gene is TRBJ2-4, the V gene TRBV7-9; TRBD1 matches 8 bases. Per germline, CDR1 SEHNR and CDR2 FQNEAQ (reference sequence). The CDR3 contains 16 residues. The trim removed 5 bases at V and 3 bases at J, leaving 9 bases unmatched. CDR3 DNA sequence: TGTGCCAGCAGCCCTGGGACAGGAATATACAAAAACATTCAGTACTTC. Its translation: CASSPGTGIYKNIQYF.

V gene TRBV5-1 combines with J gene TRBJ1-3, with 9 positions matching TRBD1. The V gene's germline CDR1 is SGHRS and CDR2 YFSETQ. This CDR3 comprises 16 residues. Unmatched junction bases numbered 5, after V lost 4 bases and J lost 0 bases. CDR3 sequence reads: CASSGDRASSGNTIYF. CDR3 in DNA: TGCGCCAGCAGCGGGGACAGGGCATCCTCTGGAAACACCATATATTTT.

This clone occurred once. The chain combines TRBV27 with TRBJ1-2, with TRBD1 identical over 10 bases. The CDR3 is 12 amino acids. Germline-derived CDR1 and CDR2 are MNHEY and SMNVEV (reference sequence). Unmatched junction bases numbered 7, after V lost 10 bases and J lost 8 bases. The CDR3 reads CATSDRGRGYTF. The DNA for the CDR3 is TGTGCCACTTCCGACAGGGGGCGGGGCTACACCTTC.

V and J are TRBV2 and TRBJ1-5; 7 bases match TRBD1. Looked up from germline, CDR1 is SNHLY and CDR2 is FYNNEI. After removal of 6 bases from V and 3 bases from J, the junction contained 5 bases not matched to a gene. CDR3 size: 14 residues. This CDR3 is CASRPDRYNQPQHF. CDR3 bases: TGTGCCAGCAGGCCGGACAGGTACAATCAGCCCCAGCATTTT.

This clone has just a few counts. The J gene is TRBJ2-5, the V gene TRBV25-1; TRBD1 agrees at 11 bases. The CDR3 consists of 18 residues. Trimming cost V 4 bases and J 5 bases; bases outside gene matches: 15. Germline V CDR1 and CDR2: MGHDK, SYGVNS. The CDR3 here is CASSGLTGTGGSGETQYF. Written as DNA, the CDR3 is TGTGCCAGCAGTGGGTTAACCGGGACAGGGGGTTCGGGGGAGACCCAGTACTTC.

This clone has just one count. This chain connects TRBV4-1 to TRBJ1-4; the D is unclear. Germline CDR1 reads MGHRA; CDR2 reads YSYEKL. Trimming took off 1 base at V and 8 bases at J, with 14 bases between the two ends. This CDR3 comprises 15 residues. CDR3 in DNA: TGCGCCAGCAGCCAAGGGCCGGAGATCGGGGAAAAACTGTTTTTT. Translation gives CASSQGPEIGEKLFF.

The J gene is TRBJ2-5, the V gene TRBV5-1; unclear D gene. The CDR3 has 13 amino acids. V dropped 5 bases and J dropped 0 bases, with 8 bases sitting between them. Germline lookup yields CDR1 SGHRS and CDR2 YFSETQ. The CDR3, as DNA: TGCGCCAGCAGAAGAGATTACCAAGAGACCCAGTACTTC. It yields the protein CASRRDYQETQYF.

V gene TRBV29-1 combines with J gene TRBJ1-2, with D perhaps matching TRBD1 (6 bases). The CDR3 length is 18 residues. Per the germline V gene, CDR1 is SQVTM and CDR2 is ANQGSEA. Trimming took off 6 bases at V and 0 bases at J, with 26 bases between the two ends. CDR3 region: CSVGGGKVAYTSNYGYTF. For the CDR3, the DNA is TGCAGCGTAGGGGGGGGGAAAGTCGCATACACGTCTAACTATGGCTACACCTTC.

This clone was observed a handful of times. This chain connects TRBV7-9 to TRBJ2-7; unclear D gene. V was clipped by 4 bases and J by 3 bases, with 4 bases between them. The CDR3 sequence is 11 residues long. In germline, CDR1 is SEHNR, CDR2 FQNEAQ (reference sequence). In nucleotides, the CDR3 is TGTGCCAGCAGCTCACTCTACGAGCAGTACTTC. Protein: CASSSLYEQYF.

V gene TRBV2 combines with J gene TRBJ1-4, with 9 bases matching TRBD1. Germline V CDR1 and CDR2: SNHLY, FYNNEI. V lost 7 bases, J lost 8 bases, and 20 bases stayed unmatched. The CDR3 has 18 residues. The CDR3 loop reads CASTESSYRGRRGEKLFF. The CDR3 nucleotides read TGTGCCAGCACCGAGAGTAGTTACAGGGGGCGTCGAGGGGAAAAACTGTTTTTT.

The rearrangement joins TRBV19 to TRBJ2-6; weak D call: TRBD1 (5 bases). The CDR3 sequence is 17 residues long. Trimming left V 4 bases short and J 0 bases short, with 13 bases between. The germline V gene has CDR1 LNHDA and CDR2 SQIVND (reference sequence). In DNA form, the CDR3 reads TGTGCCAGTAGTAGGAGCTTGGGGCTCTCTGGGGCCAACGTCCTGACTTTC. Translation: CASSRSLGLSGANVLTF.

The gene calls are TRBV2 and TRBJ2-7; 10 bases are a match to TRBD1. The germline gives CDR1 SNHLY, CDR2 FYNNEI. V was pared by 5 bases and J by 1 base, with 5 bases of the junction left unmatched. CDR3 length: 15 amino acids. In DNA, the CDR3 is TGTGCCAGCAGTTCCGACAGGGGGCTTTCCTACGAGCAGTACTTC. This translates into CASSSDRGLSYEQYF. Full variable domain (outside the CDR3, taken from reference TRBV2 and TRBJ2-7): EPEVTQTPSHQVTQMGQEVILRCVPISNHLYFYWYRQILGQKVEFLVSFYNNEISEKSEIFDDQFSVERPDGSNFTLKIRSTKLEDSAMYFCASSSDRGLSYEQYFGPGTRLTVT.